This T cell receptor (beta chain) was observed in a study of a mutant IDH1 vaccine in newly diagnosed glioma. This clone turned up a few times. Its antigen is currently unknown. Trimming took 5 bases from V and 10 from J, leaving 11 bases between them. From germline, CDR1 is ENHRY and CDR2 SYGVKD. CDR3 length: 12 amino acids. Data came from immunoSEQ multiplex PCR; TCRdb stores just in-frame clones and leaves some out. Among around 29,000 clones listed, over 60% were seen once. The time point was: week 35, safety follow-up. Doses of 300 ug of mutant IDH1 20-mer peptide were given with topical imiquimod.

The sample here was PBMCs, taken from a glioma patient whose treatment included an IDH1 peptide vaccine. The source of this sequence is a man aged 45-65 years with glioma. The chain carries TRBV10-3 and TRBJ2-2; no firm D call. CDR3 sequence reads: CAISISLEELFF. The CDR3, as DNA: TGTGCCATCAGTATATCTCTGGAGGAGCTGTTTTTT.